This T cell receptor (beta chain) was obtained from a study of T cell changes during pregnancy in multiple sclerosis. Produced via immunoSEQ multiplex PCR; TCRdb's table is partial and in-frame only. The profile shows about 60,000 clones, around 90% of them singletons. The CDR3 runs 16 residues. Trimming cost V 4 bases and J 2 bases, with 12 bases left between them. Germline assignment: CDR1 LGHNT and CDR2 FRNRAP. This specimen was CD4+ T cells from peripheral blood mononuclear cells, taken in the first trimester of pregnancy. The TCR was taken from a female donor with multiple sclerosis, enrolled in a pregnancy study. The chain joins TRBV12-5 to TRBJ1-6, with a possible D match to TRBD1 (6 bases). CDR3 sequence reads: CASGWSGGPYNSPLHF. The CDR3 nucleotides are TGTGCTAGTGGTTGGTCCGGGGGGCCCTATAATTCACCCCTCCACTTT. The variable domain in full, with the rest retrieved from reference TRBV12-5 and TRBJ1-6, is DARVTQTPRHKVTEMGQEVTMRCQPILGHNTVFWYRQTMMQGLELLAYFRNRAPLDDSGMPKDRFSAEMPDATLATLKIQPSEPRDSAVYFCASGWSGGPYNSPLHFGNGTRLTVT.